These 17 T cell receptor beta chains originate from one sample sequenced in a study of shared clonotypes between healthy human individuals. The repertoire was sequenced with immunoSEQ multiplex PCR; TCRdb's copy has only in-frame clones and lacks some. The table lists under 600,000 clones, roughly 79% of them singletons, with around 12% in the top ten. The specimen was PBMCs. The receptors were gathered from a woman aged 40 to 50 in good health. Some clones in this sample may be carry-over from other donors' samples.

The chain links TRBV5-1 to TRBJ1-2; a possible D gene is TRBD1 (5 bases). Germline V lookup: CDR1 SGHRS, CDR2 YFSETQ. Trimming took off 5 bases at V and 2 bases at J, with 16 bases between the two ends. The CDR3 covers 15 residues. The chain's CDR3 is CASSPGTQGNYGYTF. CDR3 DNA: TGCGCCAGCAGTCCCGGGACGCAGGGAAACTATGGCTACACCTTC.

The gene calls are TRBV9 and TRBJ2-5; 11 bases match TRBD2. The CDR3 covers 17 residues. The trim removed 2 bases at V and 5 bases at J, leaving 11 bases unmatched. Germline V CDR1 and CDR2: SGDLS, YYNGEE. In nucleotides, the CDR3 is TGTGCCAGCAGCGTGGTTGGACTAGCGGGTACGGGGGAGACCCAGTACTTC. It specifies CASSVVGLAGTGETQYF.

V and J are TRBV11-2 and TRBJ2-3, with D uncertain. Trimming shortened V by 1 base and J by 4 bases, and 24 bases separated the two germline ends. There are 19 residues in the CDR3. CDR1 SGHAT and CDR2 FQNNGV come from the germline V gene. CDR3 in DNA: TGTGCCAGCAGCTTAGTTAGAGACTCCCTTGCATCGAGGTCAGATACGCAGTATTTT. It codes for CASSLVRDSLASRSDTQYF.

As regards this clone: The same CDR3 can be traced to other DNA sequences in this sample. This chain uses TRBV5-1 with TRBJ1-1; maybe TRBD1 (5 bases). This CDR3 comprises 13 residues. CDR1 is SGHRS and CDR2 is YFSETQ in the germline V gene. Trimming removed 1 base at V and 4 bases at J, with 8 bases between. CDR3 in amino acids: CASSLRGGTEAFF. The CDR3 nucleotides read TGCGCCAGCAGCTTGCGGGGGGGCACTGAAGCTTTCTTT.

The CDR3 sequence is CASSVRTSGDEQFF. The CDR3 DNA sequence: TGTGCCAGCAGCGTTCGGACTAGCGGGGATGAGCAGTTCTTC. This chain joins TRBV9 and TRBJ2-1; 12 bases map to TRBD2. V trimming: 2 bases; J trimming: 8 bases; junction bases outside the gene matches: 2. Germline V gene data show CDR1 as SGDLS and CDR2 as YYNGEE. The CDR3 consists of 14 residues.

This clone was counted many times. J is TRBJ2-1 and V is TRBV29-1, with D tentatively TRBD1 (7 bases). The germline V gene encodes CDR1 SQVTM and CDR2 ANQGSEA. This CDR3 region has 17 residues. The ends were cut back, 1 base at V and 6 bases at J, with 22 bases in the middle. This CDR3 reads CSVEAPRERQGVNEQFF. The CDR3 bases are TGCAGCGTTGAAGCTCCACGGGAGAGACAGGGTGTCAATGAGCAGTTCTTC.

CDR3 coding DNA: TGTGCCAGCAGGGACCCGAGGACTGGGACAAATGAGCAGTTCTTC. Translating gives CASRDPRTGTNEQFF. The V and J genes are TRBV2 and TRBJ2-1; tentative D call: TRBD1 (6 bases). In germline, CDR1 is SNHLY, CDR2 FYNNEI. V gave up 6 bases and J gave up 7 bases, with 19 bases separating them. The CDR3 has 15 amino acids.

This rearrangement joins TRBV4-1 to TRBJ2-5; 10 bases are shared with TRBD1. The germline gives CDR1 MGHRA, CDR2 YSYEKL. V shed 2 bases, J shed 5 bases, and the junction held 5 bases outside the gene matches. CDR3 length: 15 residues. This chain's CDR3 is CASSQQGQGWETQYF. The CDR3 coding sequence is TGCGCCAGCAGCCAACAGGGACAGGGGTGGGAGACCCAGTACTTC.

J is TRBJ1-5 and V is TRBV27; D is perhaps TRBD1 (6 bases). This CDR3 has 13 amino acids. Germline V gene data show CDR1 as MNHEY and CDR2 as SMNVEV (reference sequence). The V gene lost 4 bases and the J gene lost 7 bases, with 11 bases spanning the gap. The CDR3 here is CASSSRGGQPQHF. CDR3 nucleotides: TGTGCCAGCAGTTCCAGGGGAGGCCAGCCCCAGCATTTT.

The count of this clone is one. This chain links TRBV7-3 with TRBJ2-4, with 9 bases that match TRBD1. Losses at the gene ends were 5 bases for V and 8 bases for J; bases not matched to a gene: 7. The CDR3 has 14 residues. Germline V gene lookup returns CDR1 SGHTA and CDR2 FQGTGA. The CDR3 loop is CASSQGQGRDIQYF. The CDR3 region has the DNA TGTGCCAGCAGCCAGGGACAGGGCAGGGACATTCAGTACTTC.

The CDR3 sequence: CASSLEGAMNTEAFF. CDR3 coding DNA: TGCGCCAGCAGCTTGGAGGGGGCAATGAACACTGAAGCTTTCTTT. This rearrangement joins TRBV5-1 to TRBJ1-1; 7 bases are a match to TRBD1. This CDR3 contains 15 residues. V lost 0 bases to trimming and J lost 0 bases; unmatched junction nucleotides: 2. From germline, CDR1 is SGHRS and CDR2 YFSETQ.

The gene calls are TRBV5-1 and TRBJ1-4; TRBD1 matches 9 bases. Germline V CDR1 and CDR2: SGHRS, YFSETQ. CDR3 size: 14 residues. V shed 4 bases and J 4 bases; nucleotides not matched to a gene: 2. Here the CDR3 reads CASSRTGDNEKLFF. Here the CDR3 DNA reads TGCGCCAGCAGCCGGACAGGGGATAATGAAAAACTGTTTTTT.

This chain uses TRBV6-4 with TRBJ2-3; 10 nucleotides align to TRBD2. V was pared by 5 bases and J by 3 bases, with 8 bases of the junction left unmatched. The CDR3 spans 16 residues. Germline loops: CDR1 MRHNA, CDR2 SNTAGT. CDR3 residues: CASSTGAGGGTDTQYF. CDR3 bases: TGTGCCAGCAGTACAGGAGCGGGAGGGGGAACAGATACGCAGTATTTT.

With regard to this clone: This CDR3 is also generated by other DNA sequences in the sample. The chain employs TRBV7-2 and TRBJ2-7; D is possibly TRBD1 (6 bases). The CDR3 spans 12 residues. The V end lost 5 bases, the J end lost 4 bases, and 9 bases lay between the germline ends. Per germline, CDR1 SGHTA and CDR2 FQGNSA. The CDR3 DNA is TGTGCCAGCAGCCAGACAGGTTACGAGCAGTACTTC. Translated, it gives CASSQTGYEQYF.

The gene calls are TRBV28 and TRBJ1-4; 9 nucleotides line up with TRBD1. CDR1 MDHEN and CDR2 SYDVKM come from the germline V gene. Losses at the gene ends were 4 bases for V and 9 bases for J; bases not matched to a gene: 9. The CDR3 runs to 15 residues. The CDR3: CASSSLTGGKKKLFF. The CDR3 nucleotides read TGTGCCAGCAGTTCCCTGACAGGGGGTAAGAAAAAACTGTTTTTT.

The CDR3 nucleotides read TGCGCCAGCAGCTTGGTCCAAGGCCATGAGCAGTTCTTC. It yields the protein CASSLVQGHEQFF. The chain combines TRBV5-1 with TRBJ2-1; D uncertain. CDR3 size: 13 residues. Germline-derived CDR1 and CDR2 are SGHRS and YFSETQ. V was trimmed by 0 bases and J by 8 bases, leaving 9 bases between them. The full variable domain, with the rest looked up from reference TRBV5-1 and TRBJ2-1, is KAGVTQTPRYLIKTRGQQVTLSCSPISGHRSVSWYQQTPGQGLQFLFEYFSETQRNKGNFPGRFSGRQFSNSRSEMNVSTLELGDSALYLCASSLVQGHEQFFGPGTRLTVL.

This chain connects TRBV5-1 to TRBJ2-3, with 14 nucleotides matching TRBD2. Germline CDR1 is SGHRS and CDR2 is YFSETQ. The CDR3 loop spans 18 amino acids. Trimming removed 0 bases from V and 5 bases from J; junction bases left unmatched: 8. This CDR3 reads CASSLAGTSGRGGDTQYF. CDR3 bases: TGCGCCAGCAGCTTGGCCGGGACTAGCGGGAGAGGGGGAGATACGCAGTATTTT.